Sequencing of this TCR beta chain was carried out in a study of blood T cell repertoires in COVID-19. Overall study: From the United States, Italy and Spain came samples of acute and convalescent COVID-19.

The CDR3 length is 14 residues. Germline V gives CDR1 MNHEY, CDR2 SVGAGI. V was clipped by 8 bases and J by 0 bases, with 11 bases between them. Ages ranged from about 18 to 89 years, with residence in about two dozen US areas. Recovered status in Cohort 3 required two negative PCRs, clearance, or symptom resolution. Study processing details: Amplified reference gene primers provided the basis for estimating nucleated cell counts. The method was immunoSEQ multiplex PCR; TCRdb's version includes in-frame clones alone and lacks a portion of them. V and J calls and clone size come straight from that table; D and trimming were deduced from the DNA. The sample gives 110,000 to 150,000 clones, more than 80% of which show up once; more than 3.5% is in the top ten.

The sample comprised PBMCs or T cells enriched from blood (not recorded which). The receptor was derived from a man aged 50 to 60 who had recovered from COVID-19. The V and J genes are TRBV6-5 and TRBJ1-5; D ambiguous. In DNA, the CDR3 is TGTGCCAGCCATCTTCAGGATAGCAATCAGCCCCAGCATTTT. This encodes CASHLQDSNQPQHF.